Presented here are 16 T cell receptor beta chains from one specimen sequenced in a study of tumor-infiltrating lymphocytes in primary liver carcinoma. Using a constant-region primer together with ProtoScript II reverse transcriptase, TCR beta cDNA was made from roughly 500 ng of total RNA. Generation of the TCR beta libraries relied on three nested multiplex PCR rounds using slightly modified ARM-PCR. The first two PCR rounds used TRBV1-TRBV30 forward primers with a C-beta reverse primer, 10 cycles each. TCRdb re-called the multiplex PCR reads with MiXCR, one entry per CDR3 protein. Of about 74,000 distinct CDR3 sequences listed, more than 60% are singletons. Co-extraction yielded RNA and DNA from roughly 20-30 mg of unsorted bulk tissue. The sample taken for sequencing was liver tumor tissue from sampling region 4. Specified subset: tumor region T4, right-lateral pole. The receptors originated from a man in his forties with primary liver carcinoma and hepatitis B virus infection.

This clonotype was seen only once. An end of the junction differs from the germline gene, which may be a read error. The chain uses TRBV7-9 and TRBJ2-6; D may be TRBD1 or TRBD2 (5 bases each). Germline V gives CDR1 SEHNR, CDR2 FQNEAQ (reference sequence). There are 15 residues in the CDR3. As DNA, the CDR3 is TGTGCAAGCACCGGGGAAGACTCTGGGGCCAACGTCCCGACTTTC. Protein sequence: CASTGEDSGANVPTF.

In its sample, this clonotype was seen many times. This chain connects TRBV6-4 to TRBJ2-1; maybe TRBD2 (5 bases). Germline values: CDR1 MRHNA, CDR2 SNTAGT. The V gene lost 0 bases and the J gene lost 5 bases, with 5 bases spanning the gap. The CDR3 extends over 13 amino acids. CDR3 loop: CASSDSTNNEQFF. CDR3 in DNA: TGTGCCAGCAGTGACTCGACTAACAATGAGCAGTTCTTC.

Points on this clonotype: At one end, the junction sequence differs from germline, possibly due to a read error. The chain's CDR3 is CATSLRTGVSPPHF. Written as DNA, the CDR3 is TGCGCCACCAGCTTAAGGACAGGGGTCTCACCCCCCCACTTT. The gene calls are TRBV5-1 and TRBJ1-6; 9 bases agree with TRBD1. CDR1 and CDR2 from the germline V gene are SGHRS and YFSETQ. The CDR3 has 14 amino acids.

The chain uses TRBV12-3 or TRBV12-4 and TRBJ1-6; TRBD1 is a possible D gene (5 bases). The ends were cut back, 5 bases at V and 10 bases at J, with 21 bases in the middle. The CDR3 spans 16 residues. The CDR3, as DNA: TGTGCCAGCAGTCCGGGATCGAGCAGGGTGGGATCACCCCTCCACTTT. This sequence encodes CASSPGSSRVGSPLHF.

The chain employs TRBV18 and TRBJ1-1, with 7 bases fitting TRBD1. The CDR3 totals 14 residues. From germline, CDR1 is KGHSH and CDR2 LQKENI. After removal of 6 bases from V and 1 base from J, the junction contained 5 bases not matched to a gene. The CDR3 region is CASSADRSNTEAFF. In DNA, the CDR3 is TGTGCCAGCTCCGCGGACAGGTCGAACACTGAAGCTTTCTTT. Using reference TRBV18 and TRBJ1-1 for the parts outside the CDR3, the full variable domain is NAGVMQNPRHLVRRRGQEARLRCSPMKGHSHVYWYRQLPEEGLKFMVYLQKENIIDESGMPKERFSAEFPKEGPSILRIQQVVRGDSAAYFCASSADRSNTEAFFGQGTRLTVV.

In the case of this clonotype: One end of the junction is discordant with germline, which a read error may explain. The chain employs TRBV29-1 and TRBJ2-3, with D possibly called TRBD1 or TRBD2 (5 bases each). This CDR3 is built from 12 residues. The V gene's germline CDR1 is SQVTM and CDR2 ANQGSEA. This CDR3 is CSVTASTGTQYF. As DNA, the CDR3 is TGCAGTGTTACGGCTAGCACAGGTACGCAGTATTTT.

As to this clonotype: The junction departs from the called germline gene at one end, perhaps through a read error. The V and J genes are TRBV29-1 and TRBJ2-5; 8 nucleotides match TRBD1. The CDR3 is 14 residues long. Per the germline V gene, CDR1 is SQVTM and CDR2 is ANQGSEA. This CDR3 reads CSVDETGAQEIQYF. CDR3 bases: TGCAGCGTTGATGAGACAGGGGCCCAAGAGATCCAGTACTTC.

About this clonotype itself: A read error may account for a junction end that differs from germline. The rearrangement uses TRBV28 and TRBJ2-2; D may be TRBD2 (5 bases). Germline values: CDR1 MDHEN, CDR2 SYDVKM. The CDR3 has 14 amino acids. The CDR3 DNA reads TGTGCCAGCACGAGGGTACAGAACACCGGGGAGCTGCTCTTT. It is translated as CASTRVQNTGELLF.

By share, this clonotype ranks as medium-sized. CDR3 loop: CASTLLRDTQYF. Here the CDR3 DNA reads TGTGCCAGCACCCTATTGAGAGATACGCAGTATTTT. V gene TRBV11-2 combines with J gene TRBJ2-3; D is undetermined. CDR1 and CDR2 (germline): SGHAT, FQNNGV. V lost 7 bases and J lost 5, with 10 bases in between. The CDR3 length is 12 residues. The whole variable domain, filled in from reference TRBV11-2 and TRBJ2-3, reads EAGVAQSPRYKIIEKRQSVAFWCNPISGHATLYWYQQILGQGPKLLIQFQNNGVVDDSQLPKDRFSAERLKGVDSTLKIQPAKLEDSAVYLCASTLLRDTQYFGPGTRLTVL.

J is TRBJ2-2 and V is TRBV19, with a possible D match to TRBD1 (6 bases). The length of the CDR3 is 14 residues. Trimming cost V 9 bases and J 0 bases, with 11 bases left between them. The germline gives CDR1 LNHDA, CDR2 SQIVND (reference sequence). CDR3 sequence (DNA): TGTGCCAGCCTACAGGGACCGAACACCGGGGAGCTGTTTTTT. It yields the protein CASLQGPNTGELFF.

The chain joins TRBV19 to TRBJ2-4; maybe TRBD1 (6 bases). CDR1 LNHDA and CDR2 SQIVND come from the germline V gene (reference sequence). CDR3 length: 16 residues. CDR3 in DNA: TGTACCGGTCGAGTATTAGACAGGAATGCCAAAAACATTCAGTACTTC. It translates to CTGRVLDRNAKNIQYF. Full variable domain (missing parts from reference TRBV19 and TRBJ2-4): DGGITQSPKYLFRKEGQNVTLSCEQNLNHDAMYWYRQDPGQGLRLIYYSQIVNDFQKGDIAEGYSVSREKKESFPLTVTSAQKNPTAFYLCTGRVLDRNAKNIQYFGAGTRLSVL.

In the case of this clonotype: Since no conserved phenylalanine or tryptophan closes the CDR3, a read error is the likely cause. The J gene is TRBJ2-3, the V gene TRBV6-2 or TRBV6-3; D is ambiguous. CDR3 length: 14 residues. Germline CDR1 MNHEY, CDR2 SVGEGT. The CDR3 DNA sequence: TGTGCCAGCAGTCCAGCCTTAAGGCCAGAAACGCAGTATCTT. It codes for CASSPALRPETQYL.

Turning to this clonotype: Since a much larger clone is just one base distant, this may be a read error. In this CDR3 the conserved last residue, phenylalanine or tryptophan, is missing, so a read error is likely. This chain connects TRBV24-1 to TRBJ2-1; TRBD1 agrees at 7 bases. Trimming removed 10 bases from V and 9 bases from J; junction bases left unmatched: 2. Germline V gene lookup returns CDR1 KGHDR and CDR2 SFDVKD. This CDR3 is built from 10 residues. The CDR3 region is CATGGVEQFL. The CDR3 DNA follows: TGTGCCACAGGGGGCGTTGAGCAGTTCCTC.

The rearrangement joins TRBV11-2 to TRBJ2-7; 15 bases align to TRBD2. Germline V CDR1 and CDR2: SGHAT, FQNNGV. The V gene end was trimmed by 2 bases and the J gene end by 5 bases; junction bases not matched to a gene: 10. The CDR3 totals 18 residues. The CDR3 bases are TGTGCCAGCAGCTTATCCGTCGGACTAGCGGGAGGGCGGCACGAGCAGTACTTC. It codes for CASSLSVGLAGGRHEQYF.

Comment on this clonotype: Sequence at one end of the junction differs from germline and may be a read error. V and J are TRBV6-1 and TRBJ2-1; 10 bases map to TRBD2. This CDR3 region has 15 residues. Looked up from germline, CDR1 is MNHNS and CDR2 is SASEGT. The CDR3 bases are TGTGCCAGCAGTAAATTGACTAGCGGGTACAATGAGCTGTTCTTC. Translating it yields CASSKLTSGYNELFF.

This clonotype is categorized as medium-sized. The chain employs TRBV6-5 and TRBJ1-2; perhaps TRBD1 as D (5 bases). Germline CDR1 reads MNHEY; CDR2 reads SVGAGI. The CDR3 runs to 16 residues. V lost 0 bases and J lost 1, with 12 bases in between. The CDR3 loop reads CASSYSGQGINYGYTF. CDR3 bases: TGTGCCAGCAGTTACTCTGGGCAGGGCATTAACTATGGCTACACCTTC.